The 31 T cell receptor beta chains below were found in one sample sequenced in a study of T cell responses to AZD1222 COVID-19 vaccine (dated by TCRdb to about 2021). Receptor libraries were prepared by the immunoSEQ multiplex PCR assay. TCRdb holds this immuneACCESS table with in-frame rearrangements only. Some clones are missing; in checked studies, unresolved V genes explain under half, and the rest has no known cause. This sample gives about 140,000 clones in total; approximately 90% of them show up just once. About 3% of the sample belongs to the ten largest clones. Explained via the paper, the time point label denotes: baseline before first vaccination. The sample here was peripheral blood, taken on day 0 of AZD1222 vaccination. These receptor sequences come from an adult in good health.

The J gene is TRBJ1-2, the V gene TRBV15; D uncertain. This CDR3 spans 13 amino acids. Trimming took off 7 bases at V and 2 bases at J, with 11 bases between the two ends. Germline CDR1 LNHNV, CDR2 YYDKDF (reference sequence). The CDR3 loop reads CATTPGGNYGYTF. The DNA for the CDR3 is TGTGCCACCACCCCGGGTGGAAACTATGGCTACACCTTC.

This clone came up once. The chain joins TRBV6-5 to TRBJ2-3; D could derive from TRBD1 or TRBD2 (5 bases each). This CDR3 comprises 13 residues. Germline CDR1 MNHEY, CDR2 SVGAGI. Trimming cost V 5 bases and J 8 bases, with 14 bases left between them. CDR3 protein: CASSKTTGATQYF. The CDR3 region has the DNA TGTGCCAGCAGTAAGACGACCGGGGCTACGCAGTATTTT.

The rearrangement links TRBV28 to TRBJ2-5, with D tentatively TRBD1 (5 bases). V was cut by 5 bases and J by 5 bases, with 21 bases left in between. This CDR3 is built from 16 residues. CDR1 is MDHEN and CDR2 is SYDVKM in the germline V gene. As DNA, the CDR3 is TGTGCCAGCAGTCGCCAGGGCTTTCGGTATCAGGAGACCCAGTACTTC. Its translation: CASSRQGFRYQETQYF. The whole variable domain, filled in from reference TRBV28 and TRBJ2-5, reads DVKVTQSSRYLVKRTGEKVFLECVQDMDHENMFWYRQDPGLGLRLIYFSYDVKMKEKGDIPEGYSVSREKKERFSLILESASTNQTSMYLCASSRQGFRYQETQYFGPGTRLLVL.

The rearrangement joins TRBV19 to TRBJ2-3; TRBD1 might be the D (6 bases). In germline, CDR1 is LNHDA, CDR2 SQIVND (reference sequence). This CDR3 is 14 amino acids long. Trimming left V 3 bases short and J 5 bases short, with 12 bases between. The DNA for the CDR3 is TGTGCCAGTAGTATCGACGGCAGGGGAGATACGCAGTATTTT. Protein sequence: CASSIDGRGDTQYF.

The V call is TRBV5-1, the J call TRBJ1-1, with D perhaps TRBD1 (5 bases). This CDR3 has 15 amino acids. Germline lookup yields CDR1 SGHRS and CDR2 YFSETQ. Trimming cost V 0 bases and J 11 bases, with 20 bases left between them. The CDR3: CASSLAGTEKLLAFF. The CDR3 bases are TGCGCCAGCAGCTTGGCCGGGACCGAGAAACTCTTGGCTTTCTTT.

The chain recombines TRBV6-5 with TRBJ1-5, with D unresolved. V lost 0 bases, J lost 6 bases, and 6 bases lay in between. The length of the CDR3 is 13 residues. The germline CDR1 and CDR2 sequences are MNHEY and SVGAGI. CDR3 sequence reads: CASSYSRSQPQHF. The CDR3 region has the DNA TGTGCCAGCAGTTACTCACGTAGTCAGCCCCAGCATTTT.

This clone was found a few times. The chain uses TRBV27 and TRBJ2-7; no firm D call. In germline, CDR1 is MNHEY, CDR2 SMNVEV (reference sequence). Trimming stripped 2 bases from V and 2 bases from J, with 7 bases between. The CDR3 extends over 13 amino acids. The CDR3 is CASSLGAPYEQYF. The CDR3 nucleotides read TGTGCCAGCAGTTTAGGAGCGCCCTACGAGCAGTACTTC.

The rearrangement uses TRBV5-1 and TRBJ2-1, with 10 bases that match TRBD2. V gave up 0 bases and J gave up 7 bases; unmatched junction bases: 13. The CDR3 consists of 18 residues. Germline CDR1 is SGHRS and CDR2 is YFSETQ. CDR3 sequence reads: CASSLVPLTSGPGNEQFF. Here the CDR3 DNA reads TGCGCCAGCAGCTTGGTCCCTCTGACTAGCGGGCCTGGGAATGAGCAGTTCTTC.

V usage is TRBV15 and J usage is TRBJ2-1; 9 bases are a match to TRBD1. Germline V gives CDR1 LNHNV, CDR2 YYDKDF (reference sequence). CDR3 length equals 16 residues. With 1 base clipped from V and 7 bases from J, the junction kept 8 bases outside the gene matches. CDR3 sequence reads: CATSRAGTGRWNEQFF. CDR3 DNA: TGTGCCACCAGCAGAGCCGGGACAGGGAGGTGGAATGAGCAGTTCTTC.

The chain carries TRBV19 and TRBJ1-2; tentatively, D is TRBD1 (5 bases). The V and J ends lost 3 bases and 1 base respectively, with 9 bases between them. CDR3 length: 14 amino acids. Looked up from germline, CDR1 is LNHDA and CDR2 is SQIVND (reference sequence). Here the CDR3 reads CASSMGEINYGYTF. The CDR3 DNA sequence: TGTGCCAGTAGTATGGGGGAGATTAACTATGGCTACACCTTC. Based on the CDR3 plus reference TRBV19 and TRBJ1-2, the full variable domain is DGGITQSPKYLFRKEGQNVTLSCEQNLNHDAMYWYRQDPGQGLRLIYYSQIVNDFQKGDIAEGYSVSREKKESFPLTVTSAQKNPTAFYLCASSMGEINYGYTFGSGTRLTVV.

This chain uses TRBV28 with TRBJ2-2, with D possibly being TRBD2 (6 bases). V lost 5 bases, J lost 9 bases, and 19 bases lay in between. The CDR3 spans 15 residues. Looked up from germline, CDR1 is MDHEN and CDR2 is SYDVKM. The CDR3 protein is CASSRPGARDRELFF. The DNA for the CDR3 is TGTGCCAGCAGTCGCCCCGGGGCGCGGGATCGGGAGCTGTTTTTT.

The genes are TRBV11-3 and TRBJ2-1; 13 nucleotides agree with TRBD2. The CDR3 runs 20 residues. V lost 2 bases to trimming and J lost 0 bases; unmatched junction nucleotides: 10. Germline CDR1 is SGHNT and CDR2 is YENEEA. CDR3: CASSLPKLAGGPPSYNEQFF. The CDR3, as DNA: TGTGCCAGCAGCTTACCGAAACTAGCGGGAGGGCCCCCCTCCTACAATGAGCAGTTCTTC.

The count of this clone is one. This chain joins TRBV30 and TRBJ1-2; 11 bases fit TRBD1. Germline-derived CDR1 and CDR2 are GTSNPN and SVGIG (reference sequence). The CDR3 extends over 14 amino acids. With V trimmed by 3 bases and J by 5 bases, 5 bases remained unmatched. The CDR3: CAWRGTGGRYGYTF. CDR3 coding DNA: TGTGCCTGGAGGGGGACAGGGGGAAGGTATGGCTACACCTTC.

This rearrangement joins TRBV5-6 to TRBJ2-7; D unclear. CDR3 size: 12 residues. CDR1 is SGHDT and CDR2 is YYEEEE in the germline V gene. Trimming took off 1 base at V and 7 bases at J, with 9 bases between the two ends. CDR3 protein: CASSLYLGEQYF. The CDR3 bases are TGTGCCAGCAGCTTGTATTTGGGGGAGCAGTACTTC.

This rearrangement joins TRBV6-5 to TRBJ1-1; D perhaps matches TRBD1 (5 bases). Per germline, CDR1 MNHEY and CDR2 SVGAGI. The CDR3 length is 13 residues. Trimming shortened V by 4 bases and J by 7 bases, and 13 bases separated the two germline ends. CDR3 bases: TGTGCCAGCAGTTGGGGGGATAATGTTGAAGCTTTCTTT. This codes for CASSWGDNVEAFF.

The V call is TRBV5-1, the J call TRBJ1-2; 8 bases line up with TRBD1. Germline V gene lookup returns CDR1 SGHRS and CDR2 YFSETQ. The CDR3 length is 14 residues. Trimming cost V 3 bases and J 8 bases; bases outside gene matches: 9. The CDR3: CASSWTGMSGGYTF. The CDR3 region has the DNA TGCGCCAGCAGCTGGACAGGGATGTCTGGAGGCTACACCTTC.

The sample holds one count of this clone. The chain employs TRBV25-1 and TRBJ2-7, with 7 bases lining up with TRBD1. Germline CDR1 MGHDK, CDR2 SYGVNS. V trimming: 1 base; J trimming: 0 bases; junction bases outside the gene matches: 3. The CDR3 is 15 amino acids. In nucleotides, the CDR3 is TGTGCCAGCAGTGAATTAGGGGGCGACTCCTACGAGCAGTACTTC. This gives the protein CASSELGGDSYEQYF.

V gene TRBV30 combines with J gene TRBJ2-2, with 7 nucleotides matching TRBD1. The V gene end was trimmed by 6 bases and the J gene end by 1 base; junction bases not matched to a gene: 5. The CDR3 consists of 14 residues. The germline gives CDR1 GTSNPN, CDR2 SVGIG (reference sequence). In nucleotides, the CDR3 is TGTGCCTGTCCGGGACAGTTGAACACCGGGGAGCTGTTTTTT. Translating it yields CACPGQLNTGELFF.

The chain recombines TRBV7-8 with TRBJ2-7; 11 bases map to TRBD1. After removal of 4 bases from V and 9 bases from J, the junction contained 11 bases not matched to a gene. CDR1 SGHVS and CDR2 FQNEAQ come from the germline V gene. The CDR3 contains 15 residues. The CDR3 sequence is CASSYSWTGGIRQYF. The CDR3 nucleotides read TGTGCCAGCAGCTACTCATGGACAGGGGGCATAAGGCAGTACTTC.

J is TRBJ2-1 and V is TRBV5-4; 11 nucleotides line up with TRBD2. Germline CDR1 is SGHNT and CDR2 is YYREEE (reference sequence). The J segment lost 5 bases and the V segment lost 1 base, leaving 2 bases of the junction unmatched. This CDR3 region has 15 residues. CDR3 amino acids: CASSLIAGGDNEQFF. The CDR3 DNA follows: TGTGCCAGCAGCTTGATAGCGGGGGGGGACAATGAGCAGTTCTTC.

Worth noting for this clone: The germline gene is not matched at one end of the junction; a read error may be the cause. The V gene is TRBV6-5, the J gene TRBJ1-1; D is undetermined. CDR1 and CDR2 from the germline V gene are MNHEY and SVGAGI. CDR3 length: 11 amino acids. The CDR3 protein is CATDINTEAFF. The CDR3, as DNA: TGCGCCACAGACATCAACACTGAAGCTTTCTTT.

V gene TRBV3-1 (or the pseudogene TRBV3-2) combines with J gene TRBJ1-2, with D uncertain. Per germline, CDR1 LGHDT and CDR2 YNNKEL (reference sequence). Deletions cut 7 bases from V and 1 base from J, with 10 bases between. The CDR3 has 13 residues. As DNA, the CDR3 is TGTGCCAGCATGTGGTCCGTTAACTATGGCTACACCTTC. It translates to CASMWSVNYGYTF.

This sequence joins TRBV12-3 or TRBV12-4 and TRBJ2-5; D remains unclear. The CDR3 loop spans 13 amino acids. The V and J ends lost 2 bases and 4 bases respectively, with 8 bases between them. The CDR3 DNA follows: TGTGCCAGCAGTTTAAAGGGCTCAGAGACCCAGTACTTC. This codes for CASSLKGSETQYF.

The chain uses TRBV2 and TRBJ1-1; D not resolved. The CDR3 sequence is 13 residues long. The germline V and J ends were trimmed by 1 base and 6 bases, with 9 bases remaining between them. Germline V CDR1 and CDR2: SNHLY, FYNNEI. The chain's CDR3 is CASSEGTRAEAFF. The CDR3 DNA reads as TGTGCCAGCAGTGAAGGGACGAGGGCTGAAGCTTTCTTT.

This sequence joins TRBV19 and TRBJ1-2; the D gene is possibly TRBD1 (5 bases). From germline, CDR1 is LNHDA and CDR2 SQIVND (reference sequence). Trimming cost V 3 bases and J 0 bases, with 11 bases left between them. This CDR3 spans 15 amino acids. The CDR3 coding sequence is TGTGCCAGTAGTATTGGTAGGGGAGCTAACTATGGCTACACCTTC. Translated, it gives CASSIGRGANYGYTF.

The chain links TRBV25-1 to TRBJ2-7, with D possibly matching TRBD1 (5 bases). Deletions cut 6 bases from V and 5 bases from J, with 8 bases between. The CDR3 sequence is 11 residues long. Germline V gene sequence: CDR1 MGHDK, CDR2 SYGVNS. CDR3 protein: CASSRVHEQYF. The CDR3 DNA follows: TGTGCCAGCAGCAGGGTCCACGAGCAGTACTTC.

This chain uses TRBV9 with TRBJ2-3; D possibly corresponds to TRBD1 (7 bases). This CDR3 is built from 15 residues. CDR1 is SGDLS and CDR2 is YYNGEE in the germline V gene. Trimming took off 0 bases at V and 3 bases at J, with 11 bases between the two ends. The CDR3 DNA sequence: TGTGCCAGCAGCGTAGCAGGGGGGCAGACAGATACGCAGTATTTT. This translates into CASSVAGGQTDTQYF.

This chain uses TRBV5-6 with TRBJ2-1; 8 bases match TRBD1. Germline CDR1 reads SGHDT; CDR2 reads YYEEEE. Unmatched junction bases numbered 2, after V lost 1 base and J lost 2 bases. The CDR3 runs to 15 residues. CDR3 amino acids: CASSLPQGAYNEQFF. The CDR3 coding sequence is TGTGCCAGCAGCTTGCCACAGGGGGCCTACAATGAGCAGTTCTTC. Complete variable domain (other parts from reference TRBV5-6 and TRBJ2-1): DAGVTQSPTHLIKTRGQQVTLRCSPKSGHDTVSWYQQALGQGPQFIFQYYEEEERQRGNFPDRFSGHQFPNYSSELNVNALLLGDSALYLCASSLPQGAYNEQFFGPGTRLTVL.

This clone has just one count. The chain uses TRBV6-6 and TRBJ2-1; unclear D gene. Germline CDR1 reads MNHNY; CDR2 reads SVGAGI (reference sequence). This CDR3 comprises 14 residues. V dropped 2 bases and J dropped 10 bases, with 15 bases sitting between them. As DNA, the CDR3 is TGTGCCAGCAGTTACGCCGCGTGGGGTGGGGAGCAGTTCTTC. Translation gives CASSYAAWGGEQFF.

V is TRBV6-6 and J is TRBJ1-2; D unresolved. V was pared by 7 bases and J by 9 bases, with 21 bases between. Germline V gives CDR1 MNHNY, CDR2 SVGAGI (reference sequence). This CDR3 contains 14 residues. The CDR3 loop reads CASTEDNNRLSYTF. Written as DNA, the CDR3 is TGTGCCAGCACCGAAGATAACAACCGGTTGAGCTACACCTTC.

The rearrangement uses TRBV12-3 or TRBV12-4 and TRBJ2-1, with D unresolved. The CDR3 is 10 amino acids. Between the trimmed V and J ends, which lost 6 bases and 13 bases, there was a span of 10 bases. The CDR3 DNA is TGTGCCAGCAGGGGCGCTAGTCAGTTCTTC. This gives the protein CASRGASQFF.